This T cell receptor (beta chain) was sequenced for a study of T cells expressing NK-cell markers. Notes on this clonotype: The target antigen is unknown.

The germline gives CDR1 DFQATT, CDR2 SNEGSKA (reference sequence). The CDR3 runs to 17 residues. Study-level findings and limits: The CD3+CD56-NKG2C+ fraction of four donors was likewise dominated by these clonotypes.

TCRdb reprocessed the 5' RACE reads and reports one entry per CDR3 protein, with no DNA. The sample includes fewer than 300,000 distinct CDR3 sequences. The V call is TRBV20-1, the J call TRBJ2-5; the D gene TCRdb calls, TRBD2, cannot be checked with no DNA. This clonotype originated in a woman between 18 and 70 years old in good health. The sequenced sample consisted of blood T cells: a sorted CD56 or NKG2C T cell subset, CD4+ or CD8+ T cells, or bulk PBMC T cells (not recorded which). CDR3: CSARGPMLAGGQETQYF.